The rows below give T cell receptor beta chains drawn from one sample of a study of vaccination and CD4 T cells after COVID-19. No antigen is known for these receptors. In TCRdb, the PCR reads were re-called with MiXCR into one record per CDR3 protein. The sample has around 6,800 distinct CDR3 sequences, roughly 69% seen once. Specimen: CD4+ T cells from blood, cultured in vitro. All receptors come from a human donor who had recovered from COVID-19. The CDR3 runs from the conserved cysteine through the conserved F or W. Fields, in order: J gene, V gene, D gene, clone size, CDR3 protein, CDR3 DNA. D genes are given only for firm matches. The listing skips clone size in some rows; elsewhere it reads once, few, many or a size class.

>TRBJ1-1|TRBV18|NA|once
CASSLMREAFF
TGTGCCAGCTCCCTTATGCGGGAAGCTTTCTTT
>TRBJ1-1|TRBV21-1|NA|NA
CASSKLTDKGRAFF
TGTGCCAGCAGCAAACTGACTGACAAGGGACGTGCTTTCTTT
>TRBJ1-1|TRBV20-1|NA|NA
CSARDYGAGVGTEAFF
TGCAGTGCTAGAGATTATGGGGCAGGGGTCGGCACTGAAGCTTTCTTT
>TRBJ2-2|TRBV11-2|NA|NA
CASSLSRGHTGELFF
TGTGCCAGCAGCTTGAGCAGGGGACACACCGGGGAGCTGTTTTTT
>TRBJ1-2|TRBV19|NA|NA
CASKSQGDGGGYTF
TGTGCCAGTAAATCCCAAGGCGACGGCGGCGGCTACACCTTC
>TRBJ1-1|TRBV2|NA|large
CASSEVGQGSEAFF
TGTGCCAGCAGTGAGGTAGGGCAGGGGTCTGAAGCTTTCTTT
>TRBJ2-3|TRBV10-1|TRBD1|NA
CASSESRWTGTSTDTQYF
TGCGCCAGCAGTGAGTCCCGGTGGACAGGGACTAGCACAGATACGCAGTATTTT
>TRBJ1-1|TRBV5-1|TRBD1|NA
CASSPGTGPNTEAFF
TGCGCCAGCAGCCCGGGGACAGGGCCGAACACTGAAGCTTTCTTT
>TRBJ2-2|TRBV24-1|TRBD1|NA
CATSDLSRTGEVTGELFF
TGTGCCACCAGTGATCTCTCCCGGACAGGAGAGGTCACCGGGGAGCTGTTTTTT
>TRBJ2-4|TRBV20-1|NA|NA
CSATGLLKNIQYF
TGCAGTGCTACGGGACTTCTCAAAAACATTCAGTACTTC
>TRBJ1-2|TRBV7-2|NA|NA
CASSLVETGVSGYTF
TGTGCCAGCAGCTTAGTGGAGACAGGAGTAAGTGGCTACACCTTC
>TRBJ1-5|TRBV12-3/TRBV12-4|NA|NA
CASSLGSGAANQPQHF
TGTGCCAGCAGTTTGGGGTCAGGGGCGGCCAATCAGCCCCAGCATTTT
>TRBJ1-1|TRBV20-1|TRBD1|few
CSAPDRGYTEAFF
TGCAGTGCCCCCGACAGGGGGTATACTGAAGCTTTCTTT
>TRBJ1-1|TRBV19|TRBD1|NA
CASSVGQGEAFF
TGTGCCAGTAGTGTTGGACAGGGTGAAGCTTTCTTT
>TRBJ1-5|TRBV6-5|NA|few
CASSYRVGNQPQHF
TGTGCCAGCAGTTACAGGGTCGGCAATCAGCCCCAGCATTTT
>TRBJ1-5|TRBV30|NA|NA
CAWSVTGLSNQPQHF
TGTGCCTGGAGTGTAACAGGGCTAAGCAATCAGCCCCAGCATTTT
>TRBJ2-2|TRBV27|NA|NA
CASRLSYTGELFF
TGTGCCAGCAGGCTGAGCTACACCGGGGAGCTGTTTTTT
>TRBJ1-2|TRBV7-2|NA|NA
CASSLARQGYGYTF
TGTGCCAGCAGCTTAGCGAGGCAGGGCTATGGCTACACCTTC
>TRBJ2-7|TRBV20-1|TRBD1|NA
CSAGLLQGAYEQYF
TGCAGTGCTGGTCTTCTACAGGGGGCCTACGAGCAGTACTTC
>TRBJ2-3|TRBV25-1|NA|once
CASSEQGADTQYF
TGTGCCAGCAGTGAACAAGGGGCCGATACGCAGTATTTT
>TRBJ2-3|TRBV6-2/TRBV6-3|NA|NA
CASSFPTGLTDTQYF
TGTGCCAGCAGTTTCCCGACCGGGCTCACAGATACGCAGTATTTT
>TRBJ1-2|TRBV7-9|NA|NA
CASSLGGAYGYTF
TGTGCCAGCAGCCTAGGTGGGGCCTATGGCTACACCTTC
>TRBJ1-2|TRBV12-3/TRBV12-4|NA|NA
CASRPQGIGYTF
TGTGCCAGCAGACCCCAGGGTATCGGCTACACCTTC
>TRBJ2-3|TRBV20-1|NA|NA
CSARGVGQWPTDTQYF
TGCAGTGCTAGAGGGGTGGGCCAGTGGCCTACAGATACGCAGTATTTT
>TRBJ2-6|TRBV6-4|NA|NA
CASSEGGSGANVLTF
TGTGCCAGCAGTGAGGGGGGCTCTGGGGCCAACGTCCTGACTTTC
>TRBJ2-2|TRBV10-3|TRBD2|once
CAISEGTSGAAGELFF
TGTGCCATCAGTGAGGGGACTAGCGGGGCCGCCGGGGAGCTGTTTTTT
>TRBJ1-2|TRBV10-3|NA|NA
CAISREGNYGYTF
TGTGCCATCAGTAGGGAAGGGAACTATGGCTACACCTTC
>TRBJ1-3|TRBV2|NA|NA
CASKDRAPGNTIYF
TGTGCCAGCAAAGACAGAGCCCCTGGAAACACCATATATTTT
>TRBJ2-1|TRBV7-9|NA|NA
CASSLGARGYYNEQFF
TGTGCCAGCAGCTTAGGGGCTAGGGGGTATTACAATGAGCAGTTCTTC
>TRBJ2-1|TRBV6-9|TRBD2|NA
CASSPGLAGGPWRPTGYNEQFF
TGTGCCAGCAGTCCCGGACTAGCGGGAGGGCCTTGGAGGCCTACTGGCTACAATGAGCAGTTCTTC
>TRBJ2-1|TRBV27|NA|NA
CASSLEALSYNEQFF
TGTGCCAGCAGTTTAGAGGCCCTTTCCTACAATGAGCAGTTCTTC